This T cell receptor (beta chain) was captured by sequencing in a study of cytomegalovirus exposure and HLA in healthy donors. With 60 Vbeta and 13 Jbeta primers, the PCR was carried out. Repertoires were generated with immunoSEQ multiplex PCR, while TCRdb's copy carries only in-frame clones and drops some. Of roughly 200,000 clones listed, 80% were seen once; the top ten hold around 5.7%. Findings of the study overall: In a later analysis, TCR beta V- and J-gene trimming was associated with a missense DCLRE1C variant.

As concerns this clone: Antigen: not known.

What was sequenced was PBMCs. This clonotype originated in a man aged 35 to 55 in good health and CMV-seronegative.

The CDR3 spells CASSPGFPWTQYF. CDR3 nucleotide sequence: TGTGCCAGCAGTCCGGGATTTCCATGGACCCAGTACTTC. The chain has TRBV7-2 and TRBJ2-5, with a possible D match to TRBD2 (5 bases). Germline V gives CDR1 SGHTA, CDR2 FQGNSA. This CDR3 spans 13 amino acids. V gave up 6 bases and J gave up 7 bases, with 15 bases separating them.